The 5 T cell receptor beta chains below all came from one sample that was sequenced in a study of Graves' ophthalmopathy and Graves' hyperthyroidism. Amplification from RNA transcripts yielded the TCR beta CDR3 regions. A first-round RT-PCR used HTBI primers, followed by a second-round multiplex PCR. TCRdb fed the multiplex PCR reads into MiXCR, producing one record per CDR3 protein. Seen here are about 370,000 distinct CDR3 sequences, roughly a sixth observed once, and the top ten hold 2.4%. Sequencing was carried out using peripheral blood. The receptors shown here come from an adult woman with stable Graves' hyperthyroidism.

This clonotype was recorded at least ten times. V gene TRBV24-1 combines with J gene TRBJ2-2, with D possibly TRBD1 on 6 matching bases. Trimming stripped 9 bases from V and 5 bases from J, with 9 bases between. The CDR3 covers 12 residues. In germline, CDR1 is KGHDR, CDR2 SFDVKD. CDR3 loop: CATVGGTGELFF. In nucleotides, the CDR3 is TGTGCCACCGTAGGGGGTACCGGGGAGCTGTTTTTT.

The chain recombines TRBV27 with TRBJ1-6; maybe TRBD1 (5 bases). Looked up from germline, CDR1 is MNHEY and CDR2 is SMNVEV (reference sequence). Trimming cost V 9 bases and J 12 bases, with 24 bases left between them. The CDR3 has 15 residues. Written as DNA, the CDR3 is TGTGCCAGTACCTCCGGGATAACATGGAGGGGACCCCTCCACTTT. It encodes CASTSGITWRGPLHF.

This clonotype was seen many times. V gene TRBV11-2 combines with J gene TRBJ2-7; weak D call: TRBD2 (5 bases). The CDR3 is 13 amino acids. The V gene's germline CDR1 is SGHAT and CDR2 FQNNGV. V lost 7 bases and J 1 base, leaving 11 bases between the germline ends. The CDR3 sequence: CASTPGNSYEQYF. As DNA, the CDR3 is TGTGCCAGCACCCCCGGGAATTCCTACGAGCAGTACTTC.

This clonotype was seen repeatedly, ten times or more. The J gene is TRBJ2-7, the V gene TRBV27; the D gene is possibly TRBD1 (5 bases). Germline V gene sequence: CDR1 MNHEY, CDR2 SMNVEV (reference sequence). CDR3 length: 13 amino acids. V was cut by 3 bases and J by 5 bases, with 11 bases left in between. CDR3 nucleotides: TGTGCCAGCAGTTTGTGGCAGGGCAACGAGCAGTACTTC. Its translation: CASSLWQGNEQYF.

As for this clonotype: A read error is possible here, since a much larger clone lies one base away. The J gene is TRBJ2-6, the V gene TRBV14; D is unclear. Looked up from germline, CDR1 is SGHDN and CDR2 is FVKESK. The CDR3 has 11 amino acids. The CDR3 bases are TGTGCCAGCAGCCAAGGGAACGTCCTGGCTTTC. Translating gives CASSQGNVLAF.